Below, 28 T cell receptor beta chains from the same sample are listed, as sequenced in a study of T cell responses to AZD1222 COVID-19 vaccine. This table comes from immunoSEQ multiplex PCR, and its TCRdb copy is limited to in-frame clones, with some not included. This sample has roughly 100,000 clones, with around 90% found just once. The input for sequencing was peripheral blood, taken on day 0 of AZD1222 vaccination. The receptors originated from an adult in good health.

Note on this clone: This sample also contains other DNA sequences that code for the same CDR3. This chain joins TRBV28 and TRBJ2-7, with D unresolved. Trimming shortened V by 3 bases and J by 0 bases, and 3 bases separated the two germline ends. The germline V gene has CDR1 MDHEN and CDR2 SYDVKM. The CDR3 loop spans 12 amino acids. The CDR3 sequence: CASSLGSYEQYF. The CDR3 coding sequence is TGTGCCAGCAGTTTGGGCTCCTACGAGCAGTACTTC.

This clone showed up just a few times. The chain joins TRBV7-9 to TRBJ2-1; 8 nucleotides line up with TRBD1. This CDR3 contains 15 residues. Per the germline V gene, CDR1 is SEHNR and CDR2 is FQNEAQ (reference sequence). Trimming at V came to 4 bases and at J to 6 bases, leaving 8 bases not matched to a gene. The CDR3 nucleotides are TGTGCCAGCAGCTCGAACCGGGACAGGACCAATGAGCAGTTCTTC. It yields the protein CASSSNRDRTNEQFF. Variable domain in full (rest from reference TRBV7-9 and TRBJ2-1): DTGVSQNPRHKITKRGQNVTFRCDPISEHNRLYWYRQTLGQGPEFLTYFQNEAQLEKSRLLSDRFSAERPKGSFSTLEIQRTEQGDSAMYLCASSSNRDRTNEQFFGPGTRLTVL.

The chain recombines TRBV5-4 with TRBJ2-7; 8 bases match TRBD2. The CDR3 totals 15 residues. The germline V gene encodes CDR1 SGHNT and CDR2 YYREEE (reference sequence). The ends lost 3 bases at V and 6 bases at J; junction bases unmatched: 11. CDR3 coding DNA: TGTGCCAGCAGCTCCTCAGCGGGAGCGGTAGCCGAGCAGTACTTC. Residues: CASSSSAGAVAEQYF.

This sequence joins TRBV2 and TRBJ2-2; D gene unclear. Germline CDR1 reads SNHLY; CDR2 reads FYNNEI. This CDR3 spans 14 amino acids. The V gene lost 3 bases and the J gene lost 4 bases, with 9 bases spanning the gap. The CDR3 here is CASSDGLVTGELFF. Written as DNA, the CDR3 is TGTGCCAGCAGTGATGGTTTGGTCACCGGGGAGCTGTTTTTT.

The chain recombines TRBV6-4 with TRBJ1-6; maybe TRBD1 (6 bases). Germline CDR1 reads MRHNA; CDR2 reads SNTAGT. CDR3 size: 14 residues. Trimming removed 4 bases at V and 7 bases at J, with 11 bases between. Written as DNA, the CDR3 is TGTGCCAGCAGTGTACAGGGACGGAATTCACCCCTCCACTTT. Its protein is CASSVQGRNSPLHF.

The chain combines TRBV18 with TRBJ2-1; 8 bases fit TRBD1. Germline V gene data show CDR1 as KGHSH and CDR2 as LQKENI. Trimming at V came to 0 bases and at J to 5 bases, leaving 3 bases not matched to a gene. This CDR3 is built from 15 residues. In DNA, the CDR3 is TGTGCCAGCTCACCACCGGGGGACAGGCACAATGAGCAGTTCTTC. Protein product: CASSPPGDRHNEQFF.

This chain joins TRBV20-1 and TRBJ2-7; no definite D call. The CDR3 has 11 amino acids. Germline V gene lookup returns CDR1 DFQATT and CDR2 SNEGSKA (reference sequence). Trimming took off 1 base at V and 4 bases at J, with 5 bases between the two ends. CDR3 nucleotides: TGCAGTGCTAGAGCAGCATACGAGCAGTACTTC. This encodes CSARAAYEQYF.

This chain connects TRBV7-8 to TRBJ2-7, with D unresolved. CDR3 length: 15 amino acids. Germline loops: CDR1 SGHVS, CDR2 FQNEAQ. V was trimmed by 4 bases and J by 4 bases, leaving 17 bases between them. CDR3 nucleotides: TGTGCCAGCAGCTCCTTATACTACCCCGGGTACGAGCAGTACTTC. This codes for CASSSLYYPGYEQYF.

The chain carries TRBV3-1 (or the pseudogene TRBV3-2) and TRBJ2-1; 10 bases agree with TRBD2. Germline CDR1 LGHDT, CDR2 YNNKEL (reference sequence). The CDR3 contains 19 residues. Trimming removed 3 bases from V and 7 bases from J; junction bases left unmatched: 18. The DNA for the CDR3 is TGTGCCAGCAGCCACCCACTCGGGTCTAGCGGGGGTAACCGGAATGAGCAGTTCTTC. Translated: CASSHPLGSSGGNRNEQFF.

The CDR3 DNA reads as TGTGCCAGTAGGGTCAACATGGGCTACGAGCAGTACTTC. This codes for CASRVNMGYEQYF. This chain connects TRBV19 to TRBJ2-7; D remains ambiguous. Trimming stripped 6 bases from V and 3 bases from J, with 12 bases between. CDR1 is LNHDA, CDR2 SQIVND, per germline (reference sequence). The CDR3 is 13 amino acids.

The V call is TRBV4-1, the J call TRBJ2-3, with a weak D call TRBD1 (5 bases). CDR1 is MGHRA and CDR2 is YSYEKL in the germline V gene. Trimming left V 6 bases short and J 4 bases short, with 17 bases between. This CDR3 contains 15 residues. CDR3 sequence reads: CASSPERGSADTQYF. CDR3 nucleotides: TGCGCCAGCAGTCCGGAAAGGGGCAGCGCAGATACGCAGTATTTT.

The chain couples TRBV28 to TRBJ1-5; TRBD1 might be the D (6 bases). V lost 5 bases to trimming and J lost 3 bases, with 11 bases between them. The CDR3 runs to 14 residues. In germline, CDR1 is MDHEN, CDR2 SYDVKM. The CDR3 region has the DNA TGTGCCAGCAGTCCCGGGGGGGCCAATCAGCCCCAGCATTTT. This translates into CASSPGGANQPQHF.

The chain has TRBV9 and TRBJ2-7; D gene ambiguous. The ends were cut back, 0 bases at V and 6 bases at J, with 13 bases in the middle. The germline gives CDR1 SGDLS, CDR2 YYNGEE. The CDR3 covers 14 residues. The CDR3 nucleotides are TGTGCCAGCAGCGTAGCCGAGCCGGCGAGCGAGCAGTACTTC. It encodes CASSVAEPASEQYF.

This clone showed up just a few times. CDR3 residues: CTVAAYNEQFF. Here the CDR3 DNA reads TGTACGGTAGCGGCCTACAATGAGCAGTTCTTC. The chain links TRBV19 to TRBJ2-1, with a tentative D call TRBD2 (6 bases). Germline V gives CDR1 LNHDA, CDR2 SQIVND (reference sequence). The CDR3 contains 11 residues.

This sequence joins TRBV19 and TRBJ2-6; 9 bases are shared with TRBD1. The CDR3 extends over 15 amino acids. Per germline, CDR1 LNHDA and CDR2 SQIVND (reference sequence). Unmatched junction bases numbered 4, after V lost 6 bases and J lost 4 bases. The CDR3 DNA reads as TGTGCCAGTAGACAGGGGGCCAGCGGGGCCAACGTCCTGACTTTC. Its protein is CASRQGASGANVLTF.

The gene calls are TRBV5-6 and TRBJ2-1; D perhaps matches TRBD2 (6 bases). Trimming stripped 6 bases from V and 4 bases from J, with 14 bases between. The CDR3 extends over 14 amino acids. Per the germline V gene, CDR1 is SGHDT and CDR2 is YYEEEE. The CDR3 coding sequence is TGTGCCAGCACGACTGCGGCGGGGTACAATGAGCAGTTCTTC. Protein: CASTTAAGYNEQFF.

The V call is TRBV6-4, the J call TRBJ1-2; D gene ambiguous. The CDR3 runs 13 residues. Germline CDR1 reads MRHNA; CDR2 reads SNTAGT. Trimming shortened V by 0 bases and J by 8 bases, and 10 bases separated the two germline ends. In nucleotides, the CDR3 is TGTGCCAGCAGTGACTCACGTCTAGGAGGCTACACCTTC. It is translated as CASSDSRLGGYTF.

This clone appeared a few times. CDR3 sequence reads: CASSFGQGAQTQYF. The CDR3 DNA is TGTGCCAGCAGTTTCGGACAGGGGGCGCAGACCCAGTACTTC. J is TRBJ2-5 and V is TRBV6-5; 11 positions match TRBD1. V trimming: 4 bases; J trimming: 6 bases; junction bases outside the gene matches: 4. Per germline, CDR1 MNHEY and CDR2 SVGAGI. The CDR3 extends over 14 amino acids.

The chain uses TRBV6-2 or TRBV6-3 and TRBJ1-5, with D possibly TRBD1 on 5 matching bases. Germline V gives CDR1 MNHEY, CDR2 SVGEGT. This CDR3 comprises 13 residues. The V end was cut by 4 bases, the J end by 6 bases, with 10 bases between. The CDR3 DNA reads TGTGCCAGCAGTTCCCAGGGATTTCAGCCCCAGCATTTT. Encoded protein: CASSSQGFQPQHF.

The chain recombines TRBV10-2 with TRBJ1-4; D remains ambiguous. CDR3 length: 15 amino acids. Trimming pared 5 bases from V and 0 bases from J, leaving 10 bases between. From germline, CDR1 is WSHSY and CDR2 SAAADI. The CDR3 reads CASSSGPATNEKLFF. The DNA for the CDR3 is TGCGCCAGCAGTTCCGGGCCCGCAACTAATGAAAAACTGTTTTTT.

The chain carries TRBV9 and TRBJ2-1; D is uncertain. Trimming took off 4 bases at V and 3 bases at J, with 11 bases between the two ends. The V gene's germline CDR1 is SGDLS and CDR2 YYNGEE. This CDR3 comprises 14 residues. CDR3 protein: CASSPRTVYNEQFF. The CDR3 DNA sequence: TGTGCCAGCAGCCCTCGAACGGTCTACAATGAGCAGTTCTTC. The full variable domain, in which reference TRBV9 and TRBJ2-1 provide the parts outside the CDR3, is DSGVTQTPKHLITATGQRVTLRCSPRSGDLSVYWYQQSLDQGLQFLIQYYNGEERAKGNILERFSAQQFPDLHSELNLSSLELGDSALYFCASSPRTVYNEQFFGPGTRLTVL.

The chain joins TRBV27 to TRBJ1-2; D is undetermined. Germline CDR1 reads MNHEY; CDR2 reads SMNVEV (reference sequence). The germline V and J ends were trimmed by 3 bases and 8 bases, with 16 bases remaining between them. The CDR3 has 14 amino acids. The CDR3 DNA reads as TGTGCCAGCAGTTTCCATGAGGGTATGAGCGGCTACACCTTC. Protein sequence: CASSFHEGMSGYTF.

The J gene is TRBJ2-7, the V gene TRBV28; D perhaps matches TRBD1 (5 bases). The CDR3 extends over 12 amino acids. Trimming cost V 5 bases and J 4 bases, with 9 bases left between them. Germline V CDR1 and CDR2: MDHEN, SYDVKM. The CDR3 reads CASSAPGYEQYF. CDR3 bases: TGTGCCAGCAGTGCACCAGGGTACGAGCAGTACTTC.

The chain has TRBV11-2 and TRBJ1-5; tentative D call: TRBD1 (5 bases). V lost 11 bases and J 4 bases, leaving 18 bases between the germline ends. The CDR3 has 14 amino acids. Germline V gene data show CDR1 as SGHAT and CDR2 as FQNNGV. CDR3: CACSSAGANQPQHF. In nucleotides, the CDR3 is TGTGCCTGCTCATCGGCCGGGGCAAATCAGCCCCAGCATTTT.

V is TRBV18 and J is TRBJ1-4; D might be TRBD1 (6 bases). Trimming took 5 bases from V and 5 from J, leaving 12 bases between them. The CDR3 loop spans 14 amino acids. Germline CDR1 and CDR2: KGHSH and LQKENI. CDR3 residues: CASSVQGVNEKLFF. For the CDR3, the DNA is TGTGCCAGCTCAGTACAGGGCGTCAATGAAAAACTGTTTTTT.

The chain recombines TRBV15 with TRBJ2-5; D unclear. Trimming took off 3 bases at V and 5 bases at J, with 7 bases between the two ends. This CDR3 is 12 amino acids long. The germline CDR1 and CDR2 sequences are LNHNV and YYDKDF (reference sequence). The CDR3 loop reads CATSRNTETQYF. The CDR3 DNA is TGTGCCACCAGCAGGAACACGGAGACCCAGTACTTC.

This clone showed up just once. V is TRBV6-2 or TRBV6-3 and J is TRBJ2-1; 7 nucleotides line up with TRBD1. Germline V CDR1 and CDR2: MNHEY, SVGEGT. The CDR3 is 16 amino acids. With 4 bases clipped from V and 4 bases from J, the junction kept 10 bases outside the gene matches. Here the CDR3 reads CASSSPLGQLYNEQFF. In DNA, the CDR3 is TGTGCCAGCAGTTCTCCGTTGGGACAGTTATACAATGAGCAGTTCTTC.

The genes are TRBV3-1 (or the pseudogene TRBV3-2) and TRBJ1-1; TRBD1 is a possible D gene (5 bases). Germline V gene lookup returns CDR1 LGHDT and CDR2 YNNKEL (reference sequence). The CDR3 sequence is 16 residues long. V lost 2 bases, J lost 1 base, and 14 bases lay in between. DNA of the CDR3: TGTGCCAGCAGCCAAATTTGGGACGGAAAGAACACTGAAGCTTTCTTT. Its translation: CASSQIWDGKNTEAFF.